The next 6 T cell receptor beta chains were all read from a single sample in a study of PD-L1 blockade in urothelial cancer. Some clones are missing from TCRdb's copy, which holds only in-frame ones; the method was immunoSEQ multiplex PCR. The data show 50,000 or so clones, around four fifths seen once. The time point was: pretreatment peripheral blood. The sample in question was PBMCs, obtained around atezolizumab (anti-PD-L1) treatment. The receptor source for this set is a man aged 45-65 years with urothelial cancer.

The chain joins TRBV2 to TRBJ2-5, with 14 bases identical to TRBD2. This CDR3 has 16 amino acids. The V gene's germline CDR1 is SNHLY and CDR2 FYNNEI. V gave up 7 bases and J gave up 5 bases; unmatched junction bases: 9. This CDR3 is CASKEGTSGRGETQYF. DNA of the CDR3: TGTGCCAGCAAAGAAGGGACTAGCGGGAGAGGTGAGACCCAGTACTTC.

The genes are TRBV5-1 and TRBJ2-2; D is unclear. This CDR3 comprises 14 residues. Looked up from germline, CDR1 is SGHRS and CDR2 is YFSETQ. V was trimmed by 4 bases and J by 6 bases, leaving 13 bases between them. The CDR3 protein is CASSGSTVAGELFF. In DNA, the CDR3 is TGCGCCAGCAGCGGAAGTACAGTGGCCGGGGAGCTGTTTTTT. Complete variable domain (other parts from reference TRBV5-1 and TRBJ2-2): KAGVTQTPRYLIKTRGQQVTLSCSPISGHRSVSWYQQTPGQGLQFLFEYFSETQRNKGNFPGRFSGRQFSNSRSEMNVSTLELGDSALYLCASSGSTVAGELFFGEGSRLTVL.

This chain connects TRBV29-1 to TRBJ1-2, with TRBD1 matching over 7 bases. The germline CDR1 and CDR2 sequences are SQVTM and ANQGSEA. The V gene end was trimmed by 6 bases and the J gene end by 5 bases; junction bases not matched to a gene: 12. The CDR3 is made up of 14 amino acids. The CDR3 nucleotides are TGCAGCGTACCATGGCAGGGGGTCTCGTATGGCTACACCTTC. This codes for CSVPWQGVSYGYTF. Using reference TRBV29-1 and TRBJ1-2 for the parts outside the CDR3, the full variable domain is SAVISQKPSRDICQRGTSLTIQCQVDSQVTMMFWYRQQPGQSLTLIATANQGSEATYESGFVIDKFPISRPNLTFSTLTVSNMSPEDSSIYLCSVPWQGVSYGYTFGSGTRLTVV.

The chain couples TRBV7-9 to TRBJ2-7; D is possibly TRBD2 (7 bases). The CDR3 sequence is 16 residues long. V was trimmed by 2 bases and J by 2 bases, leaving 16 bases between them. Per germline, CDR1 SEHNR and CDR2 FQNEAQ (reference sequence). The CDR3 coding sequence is TGTGCCAGCAGCTTAAAGGGGGGCCTAGCGGCCTACGAGCAGTACTTC. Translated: CASSLKGGLAAYEQYF.

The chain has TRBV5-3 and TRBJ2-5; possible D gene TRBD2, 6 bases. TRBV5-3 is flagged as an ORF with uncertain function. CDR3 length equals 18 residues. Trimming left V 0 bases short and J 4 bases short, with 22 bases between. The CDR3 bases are TGTGCCAGAAGCTTGGTCTCTAGCCGGGGGTCCAACCTAGAGACCCAGTACTTC. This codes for CARSLVSSRGSNLETQYF.

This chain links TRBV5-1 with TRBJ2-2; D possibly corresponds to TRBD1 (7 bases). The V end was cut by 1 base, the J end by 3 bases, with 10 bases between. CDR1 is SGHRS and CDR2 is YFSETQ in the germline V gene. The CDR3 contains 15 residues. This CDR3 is CASSLIRGDTGELFF. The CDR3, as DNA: TGCGCCAGCAGCTTGATCAGGGGGGACACCGGGGAGCTGTTTTTT.